Listed below are T cell receptor beta chains from one sample, sequenced in a study of blood T cell repertoires in COVID-19. Assay used: immunoSEQ multiplex PCR; TCRdb lists only in-frame clones, some missing. The profile shows roughly 80,000 clones, roughly 73% of them singletons. The sequencing sample was made of peripheral blood. The receptors shown here come from a human donor in a cohort sampled during active COVID-19. Each CDR3 is given with its conserved first and last residue. The order of the fields is CDR3 DNA, CDR3 protein, J gene, clone size, V gene, D gene. D genes are given only for firm matches. A clone size is listed for some rows: how often the clone was seen (once, few, many), or a class if it is expanded.

cdr3_nt: TGTGCCAGTAAAACTTTAGTTAACACTGAAGCTTTCTTT
cdr3_aa: CASKTLVNTEAFF
j_call: TRBJ1-1
clone_size: -
v_call: TRBV19
d_call: -

cdr3_nt: TGTGCCAGCAGTCCCTCGTCCCTACAGGGGGCCTATAAGGGCTACACCTTC
cdr3_aa: CASSPSSLQGAYKGYTF
j_call: TRBJ1-2
clone_size: -
v_call: TRBV27
d_call: TRBD1

cdr3_nt: TGTGCCAGCAGCCCCCTAGCGGGGGGGTCCCTTGATACGCAGTATTTT
cdr3_aa: CASSPLAGGSLDTQYF
j_call: TRBJ2-3
clone_size: -
v_call: TRBV11-2
d_call: TRBD2

cdr3_nt: TGTGCCAGCAGTTCGATTGCCTCGGCAACTAATGAAAAACTGTTTTTT
cdr3_aa: CASSSIASATNEKLFF
j_call: TRBJ1-4
clone_size: -
v_call: TRBV6-2/TRBV6-3
d_call: -

cdr3_nt: TGTGCCAGCAGCTTCCGGACAGGTGATCAGCCCCAGCATTTT
cdr3_aa: CASSFRTGDQPQHF
j_call: TRBJ1-5
clone_size: -
v_call: TRBV7-2
d_call: TRBD1

cdr3_nt: TGTGCCAGCAGTTACTCGGGGCGTTACACTGAAGCTTTCTTT
cdr3_aa: CASSYSGRYTEAFF
j_call: TRBJ1-1
clone_size: once
v_call: TRBV6-5
d_call: -

cdr3_nt: TGTGCCAGCAGCGTCCGCGGGGCTCAGGGAGATACGCAGTATTTT
cdr3_aa: CASSVRGAQGDTQYF
j_call: TRBJ2-3
clone_size: -
v_call: TRBV9
d_call: -

cdr3_nt: TGTGCCAGCAGTTTAGCCTCAGCGGGGATAAGGAAAGAGCAGTACTTC
cdr3_aa: CASSLASAGIRKEQYF
j_call: TRBJ2-7
clone_size: many
v_call: TRBV6-2/TRBV6-3
d_call: TRBD2

cdr3_nt: TGTGCCTGGAGTGTACGGGGGGGTGGGAACACTGAAGCTTTCTTT
cdr3_aa: CAWSVRGGGNTEAFF
j_call: TRBJ1-1
clone_size: once
v_call: TRBV30
d_call: -

cdr3_nt: TGTGCCAGCAGCCTGGAGGGCGGTTCGGGGGGAAACACCATATATTTT
cdr3_aa: CASSLEGGSGGNTIYF
j_call: TRBJ1-3
clone_size: -
v_call: TRBV2
d_call: -

cdr3_nt: TGTGCCAGCGAGGGACAGCCAGATTCACCCCTCCACTTT
cdr3_aa: CASEGQPDSPLHF
j_call: TRBJ1-6
clone_size: many
v_call: TRBV7-2
d_call: TRBD1

cdr3_nt: TGCGCCAGCAGGGCAGGGCGGCACACTGAAGCTTTCTTT
cdr3_aa: CASRAGRHTEAFF
j_call: TRBJ1-1
clone_size: few
v_call: TRBV5-1
d_call: -

cdr3_nt: TGTGCCAGCAGCGCAGGGGTCTACGAGCAGTACTTC
cdr3_aa: CASSAGVYEQYF
j_call: TRBJ2-7
clone_size: -
v_call: TRBV5-5
d_call: -

cdr3_nt: TGTGCCAGCAGAGGGGCTAGCGGGGGGGGCACAGATACGCAGTATTTT
cdr3_aa: CASRGASGGGTDTQYF
j_call: TRBJ2-3
clone_size: -
v_call: TRBV2
d_call: TRBD2

cdr3_nt: TGTGCCAGCAGCCTAAGACAGGGGGGCGAGACCCAGTACTTC
cdr3_aa: CASSLRQGGETQYF
j_call: TRBJ2-5
clone_size: -
v_call: TRBV7-2
d_call: TRBD1

cdr3_nt: TGCGCCAGCAGCTTGGCCGGGTGGGAGCGTGAAGCTTTCTTT
cdr3_aa: CASSLAGWEREAFF
j_call: TRBJ1-1
clone_size: -
v_call: TRBV5-1
d_call: -

cdr3_nt: TGTGCCAGTAGTATCGGGGTGGTAAATCAGCCCCAGCATTTT
cdr3_aa: CASSIGVVNQPQHF
j_call: TRBJ1-5
clone_size: -
v_call: TRBV19
d_call: -